The 5 T cell receptor beta chains below come from one sample, sequenced in a study of cytomegalovirus exposure and HLA in healthy donors. Vbeta (60) and Jbeta (13) primers were used in the PCR. Profiling relied on immunoSEQ multiplex PCR, and the TCRdb table lists in-frame clones only, not all of them. The top ten hold around 1.5% of the sample, which has under 200,000 clones, roughly four fifths seen once. Input material: PBMCs. The receptors were sampled from a man in his forties in good health and CMV-seronegative.

This clone occurred a few times. The chain uses TRBV2 and TRBJ1-5, with TRBD1 matching over 9 bases. The CDR3 length is 14 residues. V was clipped by 7 bases and J by 4 bases; unmatched bases: 5. Germline CDR1 reads SNHLY; CDR2 reads FYNNEI. The CDR3 region is CASKQGAPNQPQHF. DNA for the CDR3: TGTGCCAGCAAACAGGGGGCCCCTAATCAGCCCCAGCATTTT.

This clone was detected a few times. This chain joins TRBV19 and TRBJ1-2; unclear D gene. V lost 5 bases to trimming and J lost 4 bases, with 17 bases between them. The CDR3 has 15 amino acids. Per the germline V gene, CDR1 is LNHDA and CDR2 is SQIVND (reference sequence). This CDR3 reads CASSRIADRFYGYTF. CDR3 sequence (DNA): TGTGCCAGTAGTCGAATAGCAGACCGATTCTATGGCTACACCTTC.

The gene calls are TRBV5-1 and TRBJ1-3, with D possibly matching TRBD1 (5 bases). CDR3 size: 15 residues. V was shortened by 0 bases and J by 4 bases, with 11 bases between the two germline ends. Germline V gives CDR1 SGHRS, CDR2 YFSETQ. CDR3 region: CASSLAGGAGNTIYF. The DNA of the CDR3 is TGCGCCAGCAGCTTGGCTGGAGGGGCGGGAAACACCATATATTTT.

J is TRBJ2-7 and V is TRBV7-2, with TRBD1 identical over 7 bases. V lost 6 bases and J lost 9; bases outside the gene matches: 11. The germline V gene has CDR1 SGHTA and CDR2 FQGNSA. The CDR3 is 13 residues long. In DNA form, the CDR3 reads TGTGCCAGCAGATATAAGGGGGCCCCCCGGCAGTACTTC. It yields the protein CASRYKGAPRQYF.

The chain is built from TRBV18 and TRBJ2-2; D unclear. Germline V gives CDR1 KGHSH, CDR2 LQKENI. This CDR3 comprises 14 residues. V was clipped by 3 bases and J by 0 bases, with 5 bases between them. This CDR3 is CASSPVTNTGELFF. Written as DNA, the CDR3 is TGTGCCAGCTCACCCGTTACGAACACCGGGGAGCTGTTTTTT. Full variable domain (outside the CDR3, taken from reference TRBV18 and TRBJ2-2): NAGVMQNPRHLVRRRGQEARLRCSPMKGHSHVYWYRQLPEEGLKFMVYLQKENIIDESGMPKERFSAEFPKEGPSILRIQQVVRGDSAAYFCASSPVTNTGELFFGEGSRLTVL.